This T cell receptor beta chain came from a study of T cell clonotyping in hematopoietic cell transplantation (dated by TCRdb to about 2021). In terms of the full investigation: A total of 110 to 150 blood samples were collected in the study from a few dozen consecutive transplant recipients and their related donors. Recruitment of patients ran from September 2015 to January 2017, and follow-up continued until late 2020 or until death. Beyond this particular receptor, the publication reports: The sample size was limited, and because cells were not sorted, the contributions of CD4 and CD8 repertoires could not be separated. Only a small fraction of recipient repertoires overlapped donor repertoires, with over 95% appearing de novo at the given depth. After transplant, TCR diversity in recipients dropped, and pathologically expanded clonotypes increased progressively from day 30 to day 180. Donor and pretransplant recipient Inverse Simpson Index values predicted broader posttransplant TCR repertoire diversity.

Blood samples for TCR beta sequencing were provided by related transplant donors. Nuclei Lysis Solution was used to extract genomic DNA from fresh or cryopreserved unfractionated peripheral blood mononuclear cells. Trimming at the junction amounts to 0 bases on V and 6 bases on J, and the germline ends lie 10 bases apart. Taken from the germline V gene, the CDR1 and CDR2 loops are SGHRS and YFSETQ. From its cysteine to its phenylalanine, the CDR3 spans 15 amino acids. Here the CDR3 DNA is all that survives: 45 bases in frame from base 1. The immunoSEQ assay, a bias-controlled multiplex PCR using V- and J-specific primers, was used to amplify TCR beta CDR3 regions from genomic DNA. In a second PCR step, a proprietary barcode and Illumina adapter sequences were attached to the CDR3 amplicons. An Illumina MiSeq instrument was used for sequencing of the CDR3 libraries. In the authors' own workflow: Export and quality control were handled in immunoSEQ Analyzer 3.0, while downstream analyses relied on R Bioconductor and Immunarch. Only productive rearrangements in the normalized downsampled data set were used to calculate repertoire metrics. In the normalized cohort, clonotypes with more than 5 templates were defined as pathologically expanded. The Inverse Simpson Index served as the measure of repertoire diversity. To capture all clonotypes, the CMV-specificity analyses were run on the non-normalized data set. Sourced from immuneACCESS, this table was stored by TCRdb with only in-frame sequences that have V and J called. A share of the clones is absent; for the studies checked, an unresolved V gene accounts for under half, and the remainder has no known explanation. For V, J and clone size, that table is used; D and trimming come from the DNA. In this sample the table shows fewer than 30,000 clones, nearly 97% of which occur a single time. The ten largest make up roughly 1.5% of the sample.

Concerning this clone itself: The antigen it binds to is not known. Base quality data are lacking; no much larger clone is found one base away.

This receptor was taken from a man aged 50 to 60 in good health. Some clones in this sample may be carry-over from other donors' samples. This receptor chain uses TRBV5-1 and TRBJ1-6, with TRBD1 as a weak D call on 6 bases. The sequenced sample consisted of peripheral blood mononuclear cells. CDR3 sequence: CASSLVGGGNSPLHF. The nucleotide sequence reads as follows: TGCGCCAGCAGCTTGGTAGGGGGAGGTAATTCACCCCTCCACTTT.